A selection of T cell receptor beta chains follows, all from one sample in a study of Graves' ophthalmopathy and Graves' hyperthyroidism. TCRdb reprocessed the multiplex PCR reads via MiXCR and lists one record per CDR3 protein. The sample has 900,000 to 1,200,000 distinct CDR3 sequences, roughly two fifths seen once; the top ten hold over 8.5%. The sequenced sample was peripheral blood or thyroid tissue (not recorded which). The receptors shown here come from an adult man with Graves' hyperthyroidism. The CDR3 runs from the conserved cysteine through the conserved F or W. Fields, in order: V gene, clone size, J gene, D gene, CDR3 protein, CDR3 DNA. The D gene is left open where the match is weak. Clone size, where shown, is once, few, many, or a class for clones that have expanded.

TRBV19	many	TRBJ1-1	NA	CASGGRSPTEAFF	TGTGCCAGTGGTGGGCGGTCGCCCACTGAAGCTTTCTTT
TRBV6-2/TRBV6-3	NA	TRBJ1-5	NA	CASSYSMSYRSNQPQHF	TGTGCCAGCAGTTACTCGATGTCCTACAGGAGTAATCAGCCCCAGCATTTT
TRBV6-5	once	TRBJ1-1	NA	CASGRFGGRGTEAFF	TGTGCCAGCGGGAGGTTCGGGGGTCGCGGCACTGAAGCTTTCTTT
TRBV2	few	TRBJ1-5	NA	CASTGGGGGQPQHF	TGTGCCAGCACCGGGGGGGGGGGGGGCCAGCCCCAGCATTTT
TRBV7-2	few	TRBJ2-7	TRBD1	CASSGSPGQNYEQYF	TGTGCCAGCAGCGGTTCTCCGGGACAGAACTACGAGCAGTACTTC
TRBV5-1	many	TRBJ1-1	NA	CASSFSGSEAFF	TGTGCCAGCAGCTTTTCTGGCTCTGAAGCTTTCTTT
TRBV6-5	NA	TRBJ1-1	TRBD1	CASSYFATGGSEYTEAFF	TGTGCCAGCAGTTACTTTGCGACAGGGGGGAGTGAGTACACTGAAGCTTTCTTT
TRBV11-2	NA	TRBJ1-5	TRBD1	CASSTPGQGLSFQHF	TGTGCCAGCAGCACGCCGGGACAGGGTTTAAGTTTCCAGCATTTT
TRBV7-8	many	TRBJ2-7	NA	CASSPPGAGGYEQYF	TGTGCCAGCAGCCCCCCGGGCGCGGGCGGCTACGAGCAGTACTTC
TRBV28	few	TRBJ2-7	TRBD2	CASERGAGGSDEQYF	TGTGCCAGTGAAAGGGGAGCGGGAGGTTCCGACGAGCAGTACTTC
TRBV2	few	TRBJ2-7	NA	CATSRDTFFHEQYF	TGTGCCACCTCCCGGGACACTTTTTTCCACGAGCAGTACTTC
TRBV24-1	NA	TRBJ2-2	TRBD2	CASSPPLAGGHTGELFF	TGTGCCAGCTCACCTCCATTAGCGGGAGGACACACCGGGGAGCTGTTTTTT
TRBV7-9	NA	TRBJ1-5	NA	CASSLGARISRSNQPQHF	TGTGCCAGCAGCTTAGGTGCGAGGATTAGTAGGAGCAATCAGCCCCAGCATTTT
TRBV5-1	NA	TRBJ2-7	NA	CASSFGGHSYEQYF	TGCGCCAGCAGCTTTGGCGGCCACTCCTACGAGCAGTACTTC
TRBV5-8	many	TRBJ2-2	NA	CASTRQTAGELFF	TGTGCCAGCACCCGACAGACTGCCGGGGAGCTGTTTTTT
TRBV7-2	many	TRBJ2-7	NA	CASSLLVQGTYEQYF	TGTGCCAGCAGCTTACTTGTGCAGGGGACCTACGAGCAGTACTTC
TRBV7-9	many	TRBJ1-1	NA	CASSPRVEAFF	TGTGCCAGCAGCCCCCGGGTTGAAGCTTTCTTT
TRBV4-1	NA	TRBJ2-7	TRBD2	CASSQAEREESYEQYF	TGTGCCAGCAGCCAAGCCGAGCGGGAGGAGTCCTACGAGCAGTACTTC
TRBV11-2	NA	TRBJ1-1	NA	CASSNNRTNTEAFF	TGTGCCAGCAGCAATAACAGGACGAACACTGAAGCTTTCTTT
TRBV6-6	many	TRBJ1-5	NA	CASSRPGGAQHF	TGTGCCAGCAGCAGACCGGGGGGGGCCCAGCATTTT
TRBV20-1	once	TRBJ1-1	NA	CSARVLQGGTEAFF	TGCAGTGCTAGAGTTCTACAGGGAGGGACTGAAGCTTTCTTT
TRBV6-4	NA	TRBJ2-7	TRBD2	CASSVGPLAGGYEQYF	TGTGCCAGCAGTGTCGGGCCGCTAGCGGGAGGATACGAGCAGTACTTC
TRBV15	NA	TRBJ1-6	NA	CATANGLNNSPLHF	TGTGCTACAGCGAACGGACTTAATAATTCACCCCTCCACTTT
TRBV6-6	NA	TRBJ1-5	NA	CASREQGGRSNQPQHF	TGTGCCAGCAGGGAACAGGGAGGGCGTAGCAATCAGCCCCAGCATTTT
TRBV29-1	NA	TRBJ1-2	NA	CSAHLWGRDLTVDGYTF	TGCAGCGCACACCTATGGGGCAGGGACCTGACCGTTGATGGCTACACCTTC
TRBV5-5	NA	TRBJ2-2	TRBD2	CASSLRLAGSTGELFF	TGTGCCAGCAGCTTGAGGCTAGCGGGGTCCACCGGGGAGCTGTTTTTT
TRBV6-6	NA	TRBJ2-7	NA	CASSGDGGF	TGTGCCAGCAGCGGAGACGGGGGCTTC
TRBV9	many	TRBJ2-5	NA	CASSAQRTEGGTQYF	TGTGCCAGCAGCGCACAAAGGACGGAAGGAGGGACCCAGTACTTC
TRBV10-3	NA	TRBJ1-5	NA	CAMGMSNQPQHF	TGTGCCATGGGGATGAGCAATCAGCCCCAGCATTTT
TRBV2	many	TRBJ2-5	TRBD2	CASSSPAGGGAQETQYF	TGTGCCAGCAGTTCCCCCGCCGGGGGGGGGGCCCAGGAGACCCAGTACTTC